The clone carrying this T cell receptor beta chain was observed at least ten times. Antigen unknown. The sample belongs to a study of response to subunit inactivated influenza vaccine. CDR3 length equals 14 residues. The V end lost 0 bases, the J end lost 2 bases, and 10 bases lay between the germline ends. Germline V gives CDR1 SQVTM, CDR2 ANQGSEA. TCRdb independently ran MiXCR on the RT-PCR reads; one entry per CDR3 protein. This sample has some 800,000 distinct CDR3 sequences, with approximately 22% found just once. Study-wide points: Every seasonal influenza vaccination brings in few new T cells, the authors suggested.

The specimen was PBMCs from blood, collected more than 4 days after vaccination. This TCR came from a man in his fifties who received an inactivated influenza vaccine. The chain recombines TRBV29-1 with TRBJ2-5; the D gene is possibly TRBD1 (5 bases). CDR3 nucleotide sequence: TGCAGCGTTGAAGAAACAGGCACACAAGAGACCCAGTACTTC. It specifies CSVEETGTQETQYF.